These T cell receptor beta chains were read from a single sample in a study of cytomegalovirus exposure and HLA in healthy donors. Assay: immunoSEQ multiplex PCR; the TCRdb copy retains only in-frame clones and omits some. The profile shows about 270,000 clones, 80% to 90% of them singletons. Sequencing was carried out using PBMCs. The origin of the receptors is a young woman in good health and CMV-seronegative. Both conserved end residues are part of each CDR3. A D gene is named only where the DNA matches it firmly. Clone size is shown for a subset of rows, as once, few, many or a class of expanded clone.

TRBV7-9	TRBJ2-3	few	TRBD1	CASTLRQGFADTQYF
TRBV30	TRBJ2-7	.	.	CAGAEPARRQYF
TRBV18	TRBJ1-5	.	.	CASSALQTNQPQHF
TRBV27	TRBJ1-2	.	.	CASSLTKFYGYTF
TRBV18	TRBJ1-5	.	TRBD1	CASSPTGLVEQPQHF
TRBV2	TRBJ2-3	.	TRBD2	CASSDPAGGPDTQYF
TRBV29-1	TRBJ1-2	.	TRBD1	CSVEPTGGNGYTF
TRBV9	TRBJ1-1	.	.	CASSVAQGEAFF
TRBV30	TRBJ1-3	.	.	CAWSLLQGSLSGNTIYF
TRBV5-1	TRBJ1-1	.	TRBD1	CASSLRDRPNTEAFF
TRBV4-3	TRBJ1-2	.	.	CASSQDLDLAGGGYTF
TRBV30	TRBJ2-3	.	TRBD2	CAWALSGVADTQYF
TRBV5-4	TRBJ2-7	.	TRBD2	CASSLGGRASYEQYF
TRBV11-2	TRBJ2-5	few	.	CASSLVFQETQYF
TRBV7-8	TRBJ2-7	.	TRBD1	CASSIPTGTGDHEQYF
TRBV10-3	TRBJ2-7	.	TRBD1	CAITDRDALNEQYF
TRBV4-2	TRBJ2-7	.	TRBD2	CASSQDTSGSYEQYF